This TCR beta chain was identified during a study of T-cell reconstitution after alpha-beta-depleted transplantation in children. Study-wide findings and caveats: As was reported, about two months after transplant, alpha-beta T cells came from several hundred expanded graft clones. It was surviving recipient T cells and thymic progenitors that gave some patients high TCRbeta diversity at day 60. Newly produced T cells mostly accounted for T-cell counts and diversity one year post-transplant.

Researchers prepared the TCRbeta library using unique molecular identifiers, the study reports. From the PCR reads, TCRdb called clonotypes with MiXCR, one entry per CDR3 protein. The sample contains tens of thousands of distinct CDR3 sequences, 44% of which appear only once. In regard to this clonotype: Its antigen is not identified.

The CDR3 is 12 amino acids. V dropped 5 bases and J dropped 4 bases, with 5 bases sitting between them. Looked up from germline, CDR1 is KGHDR and CDR2 is SFDVKD. Sequences were derived from PBMCs, mostly from graft donor cells, sampled 360 days after TCRalphabeta/CD19-depleted stem cell transplant. The sequence derives from a male patient younger than 18 who had a stem cell transplant for acute lymphoblastic leukemia, so the T cells may come from the graft donor. The chain carries TRBV24-1 and TRBJ2-1; D perhaps matches TRBD1 (5 bases). CDR3 region: CATSGQYNEQFF. The CDR3 DNA reads as TGTGCCACCAGTGGACAGTACAATGAGCAGTTCTTC.